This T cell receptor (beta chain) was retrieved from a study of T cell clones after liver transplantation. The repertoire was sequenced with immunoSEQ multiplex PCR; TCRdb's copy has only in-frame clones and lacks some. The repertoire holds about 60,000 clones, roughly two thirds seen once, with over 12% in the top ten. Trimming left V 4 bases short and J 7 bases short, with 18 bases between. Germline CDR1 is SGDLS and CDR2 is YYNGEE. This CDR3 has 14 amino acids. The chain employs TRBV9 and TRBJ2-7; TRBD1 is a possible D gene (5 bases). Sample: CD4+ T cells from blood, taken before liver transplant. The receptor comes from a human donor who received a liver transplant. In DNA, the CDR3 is TGTGCCAGCAGCCCTACTTCAGGGCTAGGTGAGCAGTACTTC. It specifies CASSPTSGLGEQYF. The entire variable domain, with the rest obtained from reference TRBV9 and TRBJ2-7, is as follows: DSGVTQTPKHLITATGQRVTLRCSPRSGDLSVYWYQQSLDQGLQFLIQYYNGEERAKGNILERFSAQQFPDLHSELNLSSLELGDSALYFCASSPTSGLGEQYFGPGTRLTVT.